This TCR beta chain was sequenced in a study of T cells in Graves' hyperthyroidism and ophthalmopathy. As for the study in general: Initial diagnosis, before any treatment, was when peripheral blood was collected.

Study conclusions and caveats: Ophthalmopathy could be told apart from stable hyperthyroidism with a 13 V-J model.

The V gene's germline CDR1 is DFQATT and CDR2 SNEGSKA (reference sequence). V gave up 3 bases and J gave up 0 bases, with 8 bases separating them. This CDR3 spans 13 amino acids. Any patient presenting with uncontrolled infection, other autoimmune disease, pregnancy or lactation was left out. This clonotype was counted many times. As yet, its antigen is unknown. Template material for amplifying TCR beta CDR3 regions consisted of RNA transcripts. The HTBI primer set served for first-round RT-PCR of the TCR CDR3. TCRdb re-derived calls from the multiplex PCR reads in MiXCR, one entry per CDR3 protein. The repertoire holds hundreds of thousands of distinct CDR3 sequences, 15% to 19% seen once, with 7.5% to 9% in the top ten.

V and J are TRBV20-1 and TRBJ2-5, with D maybe TRBD2 (6 bases). The sample was blood. The receptor comes from a woman younger than 30 with Graves' hyperthyroidism. CDR3: CSARAGYQETQYF. CDR3 bases: TGCAGTGCTAGGGCGGGGTACCAAGAGACCCAGTACTTC.